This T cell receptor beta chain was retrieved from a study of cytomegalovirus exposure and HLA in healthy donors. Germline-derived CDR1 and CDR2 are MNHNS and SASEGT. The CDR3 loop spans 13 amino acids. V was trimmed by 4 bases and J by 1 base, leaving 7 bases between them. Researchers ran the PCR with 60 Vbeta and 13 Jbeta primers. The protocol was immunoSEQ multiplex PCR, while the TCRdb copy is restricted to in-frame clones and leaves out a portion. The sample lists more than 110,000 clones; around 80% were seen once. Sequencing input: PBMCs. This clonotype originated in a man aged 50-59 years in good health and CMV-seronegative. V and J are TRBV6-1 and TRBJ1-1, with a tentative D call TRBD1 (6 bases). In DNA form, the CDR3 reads TGTGCCAGCAGTGTCAGGGGGAACACTGAAGCTTTCTTT. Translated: CASSVRGNTEAFF.